These 30 T cell receptor beta chains share one sample of origin, sequenced in a study of OX40 agonist ivuxolimab in advanced cancers. Data came from immunoSEQ multiplex PCR; TCRdb stores just in-frame clones and leaves some out. The sample holds around 93,000 clones, about 86% seen once. The input for sequencing was CD4+ or CD8+ T cells sorted from blood, taken in a trial of the OX40 agonist ivuxolimab. Receptors originate from an adult with an advanced solid tumor such as melanoma, head and neck, liver or kidney cancer.

This chain links TRBV7-2 with TRBJ1-2; tentatively, D is TRBD1 (5 bases). Germline CDR1 SGHTA, CDR2 FQGNSA. The CDR3 extends over 14 amino acids. V dropped 5 bases and J dropped 4 bases, with 14 bases sitting between them. The CDR3 sequence: CASSPTGKLYGYTF. In DNA, the CDR3 is TGTGCCAGCAGCCCCACAGGCAAACTCTATGGCTACACCTTC.

In its sample, this clone was seen once. In DNA form, the CDR3 reads TGTGCCAGTAGTCCTAGCGGGGGGGCCCGCGAGCAGTACTTC. Translation gives CASSPSGGAREQYF. J is TRBJ2-7 and V is TRBV19, with TRBD2 matching over 12 bases. Unmatched junction bases numbered 5, after V lost 5 bases and J lost 6 bases. The CDR3 sequence is 14 residues long. Per the germline V gene, CDR1 is LNHDA and CDR2 is SQIVND (reference sequence).

Of note for this clone: The sample holds other DNA sequences that translate to the same CDR3. This sequence joins TRBV7-7 and TRBJ2-5; 8 bases fit TRBD1. The CDR3 is made up of 15 amino acids. Germline CDR1 is SSHAT and CDR2 is FNYEAQ (reference sequence). V was clipped by 4 bases and J by 1 base; unmatched bases: 5. CDR3 protein: CASSSTGTGQETQYF. As DNA, the CDR3 is TGTGCCAGCAGCTCGACCGGGACAGGCCAAGAGACCCAGTACTTC.

With respect to this clone: Different DNA sequences within this sample yield the same CDR3. The chain couples TRBV5-1 to TRBJ1-1; TRBD1 matches 8 bases. The germline V gene encodes CDR1 SGHRS and CDR2 YFSETQ. The CDR3 covers 15 residues. Germline trimming cut 1 base from V and 1 base from J; bases unmatched to any gene: 3. DNA for the CDR3: TGCGCCAGCAGCTTGTCCGGGACAGGGAACACTGAAGCTTTCTTT. Its translation: CASSLSGTGNTEAFF.

This chain joins TRBV7-2 and TRBJ2-6; D gene uncertain. Germline CDR1 is SGHTA and CDR2 is FQGNSA. The CDR3 spans 15 residues. Between the trimmed V and J ends, which lost 3 bases and 7 bases, there was a span of 13 bases. CDR3 nucleotides: TGTGCCAGCAGCTTGGCGGCAGGTGGAGCCAACGTCCTGACTTTC. Translating it yields CASSLAAGGANVLTF.

This clone was recorded many times. This sequence joins TRBV11-3 and TRBJ2-2, with 10 bases matching TRBD1. Germline V lookup: CDR1 SGHNT, CDR2 YENEEA. V was pared by 5 bases and J by 5 bases, with 5 bases of the junction left unmatched. This CDR3 spans 15 amino acids. The CDR3 reads CASSNRDRGTGELFF. The CDR3 DNA is TGTGCCAGCAGCAACCGGGACAGGGGAACCGGGGAGCTGTTTTTT.

This chain links TRBV6-1 with TRBJ2-7, with D unresolved. Germline CDR1 reads MNHNS; CDR2 reads SASEGT. Trimming cost V 6 bases and J 2 bases, with 14 bases left between them. There are 14 residues in the CDR3. The CDR3 DNA is TGTGCCAGCAGGGATCGAGCCGCCGCCTACGAGCAGTACTTC. This translates into CASRDRAAAYEQYF.

The CDR3 DNA sequence: TGTGCCAGTAGTGTGCCGAGGACTAGCGGCAGAGGAGATACGCAGTATTTT. Translated, it gives CASSVPRTSGRGDTQYF. The J gene is TRBJ2-3, the V gene TRBV19, with TRBD2 identical over 10 bases. CDR3 length: 17 residues. Per the germline V gene, CDR1 is LNHDA and CDR2 is SQIVND (reference sequence). With V trimmed by 5 bases and J by 5 bases, 13 bases remained unmatched.

About this clone itself: One junction end disagrees with the germline gene, perhaps due to a read error. V and J are TRBV2 and TRBJ2-5; TRBD2 might be the D (6 bases). This CDR3 region has 14 residues. Germline V gene sequence: CDR1 SNHLY, CDR2 FYNNEI. The CDR3 DNA sequence: TGTGTCAGCAGGGCCGGACTAACCCCGGGGACCCAGTACTTC. Encoded protein: CVSRAGLTPGTQYF. Full variable domain (remainder filled in from reference TRBV2 and TRBJ2-5): EPEVTQTPSHQVTQMGQEVILRCVPISNHLYFYWYRQILGQKVEFLVSFYNNEISEKSEIFDDQFSVERPDGSNFTLKIRSTKLEDSAMYFCVSRAGLTPGTQYFGPGTRLLVL.

The chain couples TRBV6-6 to TRBJ2-7; 10 positions match TRBD2. This CDR3 spans 15 amino acids. The germline V gene encodes CDR1 MNHNY and CDR2 SVGAGI (reference sequence). V trimming: 7 bases; J trimming: 3 bases; junction bases outside the gene matches: 9. The CDR3 here is CASTQLGTSDYEQYF. CDR3 DNA sequence: TGTGCCAGCACCCAGCTCGGGACTAGCGACTACGAGCAGTACTTC.

The chain couples TRBV6-1 to TRBJ2-1; TRBD2 agrees at 13 bases. The CDR3 runs 16 residues. Losses at the gene ends were 3 bases for V and 7 bases for J; bases not matched to a gene: 6. The germline gives CDR1 MNHNS, CDR2 SASEGT. The CDR3 bases are TGTGCCAGCAGTGAGGTACTAGCGGGAGGGGGTAATGAGCAGTTCTTC. Its protein is CASSEVLAGGGNEQFF.

This clone appeared many times. The rearrangement joins TRBV6-5 to TRBJ1-1; a weak D match, TRBD1 (5 bases). The V end was cut by 5 bases, the J end by 7 bases, with 14 bases between. The CDR3 length is 13 residues. Germline CDR1 MNHEY, CDR2 SVGAGI. In DNA, the CDR3 is TGTGCCAGCAGTCCGGGACCTGGCGGTGAAGCTTTCTTT. Amino acids: CASSPGPGGEAFF.

This chain uses TRBV13 with TRBJ2-3; 12 nucleotides agree with TRBD2. Looked up from germline, CDR1 is PRHDT and CDR2 is FYEKMQ (reference sequence). The trim removed 5 bases at V and 6 bases at J, leaving 9 bases unmatched. The CDR3 length is 16 residues. CDR3 residues: CASSPRTSGAMDTQYF. The CDR3 DNA reads as TGTGCCAGCAGCCCCAGGACTAGCGGGGCCATGGATACGCAGTATTTT. Drawing the rest from reference TRBV13 and TRBJ2-3, the complete variable domain is AAGVIQSPRHLIKEKRETATLKCYPIPRHDTVYWYQQGPGQDPQFLISFYEKMQSDKGSIPDRFSAQQFSDYHSELNMSSLELGDSALYFCASSPRTSGAMDTQYFGPGTRLTVL.

The chain recombines TRBV5-6 with TRBJ2-5, with 7 bases matching TRBD1. V trimming: 3 bases; J trimming: 1 base; junction bases outside the gene matches: 9. The CDR3 has 16 amino acids. Germline assignment: CDR1 SGHDT and CDR2 YYEEEE. The CDR3 is CASSSLPGQSQETQYF. CDR3 coding DNA: TGTGCCAGCAGCTCACTCCCGGGACAGAGCCAAGAGACCCAGTACTTC. Full variable domain (missing parts from reference TRBV5-6 and TRBJ2-5): DAGVTQSPTHLIKTRGQQVTLRCSPKSGHDTVSWYQQALGQGPQFIFQYYEEEERQRGNFPDRFSGHQFPNYSSELNVNALLLGDSALYLCASSSLPGQSQETQYFGPGTRLLVL.

The chain has TRBV11-3 and TRBJ2-7; perhaps TRBD1 as D (6 bases). Per the germline V gene, CDR1 is SGHNT and CDR2 is YENEEA. The CDR3 sequence is 14 residues long. V lost 4 bases and J 6 bases, leaving 16 bases between the germline ends. CDR3 in DNA: TGTGCCAGCAGCTCTCAGGGGAGCGGTTTCGAGCAGTACTTC. This translates into CASSSQGSGFEQYF. The complete variable domain, with remaining parts taken from reference TRBV11-3 and TRBJ2-7, reads EAGVVQSPRYKIIEKKQPVAFWCNPISGHNTLYWYLQNLGQGPELLIRYENEEAVDDSQLPKDRFSAERLKGVDSTLKIQPAELGDSAVYLCASSSQGSGFEQYFGPGTRLTVT.

The CDR3 spells CASSSGTGFNTGELFF. CDR3 nucleotides: TGTGCCAGCAGCTCCGGGACAGGGTTCAACACCGGGGAGCTGTTTTTT. The chain uses TRBV5-4 and TRBJ2-2; 9 positions agree with TRBD1. The V and J ends lost 3 bases and 2 bases, in that order; junction bases with no gene match: 5. The germline gives CDR1 SGHNT, CDR2 YYREEE (reference sequence). The length of the CDR3 is 16 residues.

V and J are TRBV5-1 and TRBJ2-5; 9 bases fit TRBD2. CDR1 and CDR2 (germline): SGHRS, YFSETQ. Losses at the gene ends were 4 bases for V and 1 base for J; bases not matched to a gene: 5. The CDR3 covers 15 residues. CDR3 amino acids: CASSLPSGAQETQYF. CDR3 sequence (DNA): TGCGCCAGCAGCCTACCTAGCGGGGCCCAAGAGACCCAGTACTTC.

This clone has ten or more counts. Additional DNA sequences in this sample encode the identical CDR3. This chain uses TRBV10-3 with TRBJ2-1, with TRBD1 matching 10 bases. Germline V CDR1 and CDR2: ENHRY, SYGVKD. V lost 6 bases to trimming and J lost 3 bases; unmatched junction nucleotides: 2. This CDR3 comprises 14 residues. For the CDR3, the DNA is TGTGCCATCAGCGGACAGGGGGGCTACAATGAGCAGTTCTTC. It translates to CAISGQGGYNEQFF.

The chain carries TRBV18 and TRBJ2-7; D tentatively reads TRBD1 or TRBD2 (5 bases each). The germline V gene has CDR1 KGHSH and CDR2 LQKENI. Trimming removed 3 bases from V and 1 base from J, with 10 bases in between. This CDR3 is 14 amino acids long. CDR3 sequence: CASSPGDLSYEQYF. In nucleotides, the CDR3 is TGTGCCAGCTCACCGGGGGACCTTTCCTACGAGCAGTACTTC.

Here the CDR3 DNA reads TGTGCCAGCAGCTTAGAGGTTATCGCAAGCATGAACACTGAAGCTTTCTTT. Its translation: CASSLEVIASMNTEAFF. J is TRBJ1-1 and V is TRBV7-2; D ambiguous. Trimming pared 1 base from V and 0 bases from J, leaving 15 bases between. CDR3 size: 17 residues. CDR1 is SGHTA and CDR2 is FQGNSA in the germline V gene.

The chain has TRBV9 and TRBJ1-6; D is uncertain. This CDR3 has 13 amino acids. Trimming cost V 0 bases and J 8 bases, with 6 bases left between them. CDR1 is SGDLS, CDR2 YYNGEE, per germline. The CDR3 DNA follows: TGTGCCAGCAGCGTAGCTCTGGATTCACCCCTCCACTTT. Its translation is CASSVALDSPLHF.

This chain joins TRBV30 and TRBJ1-3; 9 bases fit TRBD1. The CDR3 sequence is 14 residues long. Germline-derived CDR1 and CDR2 are GTSNPN and SVGIG (reference sequence). After removal of 5 bases from V and 5 bases from J, the junction contained 7 bases not matched to a gene. The CDR3 protein is CAWETGGRRNTIYF. CDR3 sequence (DNA): TGTGCCTGGGAAACAGGGGGCCGAAGAAACACCATATATTTT.

The chain joins TRBV7-2 to TRBJ2-7, with no clear D. The CDR3 is made up of 13 amino acids. The V gene's germline CDR1 is SGHTA and CDR2 FQGNSA. Trimming stripped 0 bases from V and 5 bases from J, with 8 bases between. Here the CDR3 reads CASSLALLNEQYF. The CDR3 region has the DNA TGTGCCAGCAGCTTAGCGCTCCTCAACGAGCAGTACTTC.

The chain links TRBV18 to TRBJ2-7, with 13 bases lining up with TRBD2. Per the germline V gene, CDR1 is KGHSH and CDR2 is LQKENI. Trimming took 1 base from V and 4 from J; bases not matched to a gene: 1. The CDR3 spans 15 residues. The CDR3 sequence is CASSPLTSGGYEQYF. The CDR3 nucleotides are TGTGCCAGCTCACCACTGACTAGCGGGGGGTACGAGCAGTACTTC.

The chain has TRBV7-9 and TRBJ1-2; 7 positions agree with TRBD1. Trimming took 4 bases from V and 7 from J; bases not matched to a gene: 9. In germline, CDR1 is SEHNR, CDR2 FQNEAQ (reference sequence). This CDR3 spans 14 amino acids. CDR3 protein: CASSSWTGEAGYTF. In DNA, the CDR3 is TGTGCCAGCAGCTCTTGGACAGGCGAAGCTGGCTACACCTTC.

This clone was observed a single time. The chain has TRBV7-8 and TRBJ2-4; a weak D match, TRBD1 (6 bases). The germline CDR1 and CDR2 sequences are SGHVS and FQNEAQ. This CDR3 is built from 16 residues. The V end was cut by 5 bases, the J end by 0 bases, with 14 bases between. The CDR3 is CASSGLQGLAKNIQYF. In DNA, the CDR3 is TGTGCCAGCAGCGGATTACAGGGTCTAGCCAAAAACATTCAGTACTTC.

The rearrangement uses TRBV5-1 and TRBJ2-7; a possible D gene is TRBD2 (6 bases). The CDR3 spans 14 residues. V lost 0 bases, J lost 1 base, and 8 bases lay in between. In germline, CDR1 is SGHRS, CDR2 YFSETQ. The CDR3 bases are TGCGCCAGCAGCTTGGAGCGGGTGTCCTACGAGCAGTACTTC. Its protein product is CASSLERVSYEQYF.

The J gene is TRBJ2-7, the V gene TRBV7-2; D is possibly TRBD2 (7 bases). The germline V gene has CDR1 SGHTA and CDR2 FQGNSA. V was pared by 2 bases and J by 0 bases, with 14 bases between. The CDR3 spans 16 residues. The CDR3 coding sequence is TGTGCCAGCAGCTTACGGGCCGGGGGGCCCTCCTACGAGCAGTACTTC. This translates into CASSLRAGGPSYEQYF.

The V gene is TRBV7-2, the J gene TRBJ2-1; 7 bases line up with TRBD2. Germline V gene sequence: CDR1 SGHTA, CDR2 FQGNSA. J was trimmed by 4 bases and V by 1 base; bases with no gene match: 7. The CDR3 loop spans 16 amino acids. The CDR3 loop reads CASSLGGSGGYNEQFF. The CDR3 nucleotides read TGTGCCAGCAGCTTAGGGGGATCGGGAGGTTACAATGAGCAGTTCTTC.

The rearrangement links TRBV18 to TRBJ2-2, with 11 bases aligning to TRBD1. The CDR3 has 16 residues. Germline CDR1 and CDR2: KGHSH and LQKENI. Germline trimming cut 0 bases from V and 5 bases from J; bases unmatched to any gene: 2. As DNA, the CDR3 is TGTGCCAGCTCACCACCGGGACAGGGGGAAACCGGGGAGCTGTTTTTT. This gives the protein CASSPPGQGETGELFF.